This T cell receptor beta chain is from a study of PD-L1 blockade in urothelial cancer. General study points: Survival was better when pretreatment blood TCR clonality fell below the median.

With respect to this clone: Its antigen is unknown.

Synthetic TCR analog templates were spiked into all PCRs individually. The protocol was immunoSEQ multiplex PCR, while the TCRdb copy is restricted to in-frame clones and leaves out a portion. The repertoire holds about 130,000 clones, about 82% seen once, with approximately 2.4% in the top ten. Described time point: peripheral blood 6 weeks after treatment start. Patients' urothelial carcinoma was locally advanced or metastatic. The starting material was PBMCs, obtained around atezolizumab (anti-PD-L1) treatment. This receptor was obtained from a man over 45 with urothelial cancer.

Here the CDR3 reads CAISGTGTSRGYTF. Here the CDR3 DNA reads TGTGCCATCTCAGGGACAGGGACGTCTCGGGGCTACACCTTC. The V and J genes are TRBV6-6 and TRBJ1-2; 9 positions agree with TRBD1. This CDR3 spans 14 amino acids. Germline assignment: CDR1 MNHNY and CDR2 SVGAGI (reference sequence). V dropped 10 bases and J dropped 8; count of bases not matched to a gene: 14.